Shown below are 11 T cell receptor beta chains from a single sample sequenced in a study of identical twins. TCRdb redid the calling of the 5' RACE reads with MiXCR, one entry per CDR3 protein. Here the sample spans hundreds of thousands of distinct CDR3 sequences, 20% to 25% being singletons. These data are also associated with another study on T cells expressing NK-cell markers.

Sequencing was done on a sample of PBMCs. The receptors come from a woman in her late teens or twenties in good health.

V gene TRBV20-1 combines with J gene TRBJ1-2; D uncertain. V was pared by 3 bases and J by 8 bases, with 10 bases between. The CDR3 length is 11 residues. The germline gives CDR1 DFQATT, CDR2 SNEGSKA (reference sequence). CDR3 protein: CSASAGYGYTF. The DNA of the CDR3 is TGCAGTGCTAGTGCGGGGTACGGCTACACCTTC.

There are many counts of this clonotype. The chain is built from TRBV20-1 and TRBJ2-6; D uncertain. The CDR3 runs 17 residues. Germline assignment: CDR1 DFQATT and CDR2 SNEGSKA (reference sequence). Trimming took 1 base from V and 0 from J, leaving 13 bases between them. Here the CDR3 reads CSARGPEPLSGANVLTF. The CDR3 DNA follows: TGCAGTGCTAGAGGTCCCGAACCTCTCTCTGGGGCCAACGTCCTGACTTTC.

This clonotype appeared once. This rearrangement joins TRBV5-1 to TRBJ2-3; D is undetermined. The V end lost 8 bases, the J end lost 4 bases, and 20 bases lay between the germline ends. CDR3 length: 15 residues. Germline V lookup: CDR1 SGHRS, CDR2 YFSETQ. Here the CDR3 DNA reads TGCGCCAGTAGGGATGGGCCGGGCACTGCAGATACGCAGTATTTT. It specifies CASRDGPGTADTQYF.

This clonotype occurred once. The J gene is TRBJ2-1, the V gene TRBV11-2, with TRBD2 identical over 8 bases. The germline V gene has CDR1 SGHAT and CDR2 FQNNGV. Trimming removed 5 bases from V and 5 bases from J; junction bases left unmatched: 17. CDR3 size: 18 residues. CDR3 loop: CASSRKLAAITSNNEQFF. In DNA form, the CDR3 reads TGTGCCAGCAGCCGTAAACTAGCGGCTATAACGTCTAACAATGAGCAGTTCTTC.

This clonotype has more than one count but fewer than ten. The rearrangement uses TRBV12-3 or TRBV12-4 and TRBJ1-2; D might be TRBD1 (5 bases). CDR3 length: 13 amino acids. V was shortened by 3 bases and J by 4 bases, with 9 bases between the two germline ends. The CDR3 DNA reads TGTGCCAGCAGTTTGAGGGGTCCCTATGGCTACACCTTC. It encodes CASSLRGPYGYTF.

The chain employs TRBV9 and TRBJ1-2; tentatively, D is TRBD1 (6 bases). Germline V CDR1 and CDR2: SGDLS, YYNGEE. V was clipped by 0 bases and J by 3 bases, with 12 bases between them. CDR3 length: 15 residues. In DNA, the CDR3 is TGTGCCAGCAGCGTAGGGTTTCAGGGGCACTATGGCTACACCTTC. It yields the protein CASSVGFQGHYGYTF.

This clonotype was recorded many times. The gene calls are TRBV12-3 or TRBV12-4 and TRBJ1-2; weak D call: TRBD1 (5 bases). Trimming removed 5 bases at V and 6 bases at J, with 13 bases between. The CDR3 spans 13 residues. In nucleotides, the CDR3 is TGTGCCAGCAGTATGGGGGTCGTGCATGGCTACACCTTC. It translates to CASSMGVVHGYTF.

This chain's CDR3 is CASSLALGAVRNEQFF. The CDR3 DNA follows: TGTGCCAGCAGCTTAGCGCTGGGGGCTGTAAGGAATGAGCAGTTCTTC. The chain uses TRBV7-9 and TRBJ2-1, with D possibly TRBD1 on 6 matching bases. In germline, CDR1 is SEHNR, CDR2 FQNEAQ (reference sequence). The CDR3 is 16 residues long. V was pared by 0 bases and J by 7 bases, with 16 bases between.

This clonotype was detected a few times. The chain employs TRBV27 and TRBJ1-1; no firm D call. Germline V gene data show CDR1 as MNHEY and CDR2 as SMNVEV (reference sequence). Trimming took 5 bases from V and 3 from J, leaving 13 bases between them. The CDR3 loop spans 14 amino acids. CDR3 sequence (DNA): TGTGCCAGCAGTGTGGACGGTTGGTACACTGAAGCTTTCTTT. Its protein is CASSVDGWYTEAFF.

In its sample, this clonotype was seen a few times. The CDR3, as DNA: TGTGCCAGCAGCGAGGGACTCCTGGGATCGAACACTGAAGCTTTCTTT. It specifies CASSEGLLGSNTEAFF. The genes are TRBV6-1 and TRBJ1-1, with D perhaps matching TRBD1 (5 bases). V shed 6 bases and J shed 1 base, with 18 bases lying between them. The CDR3 has 16 amino acids. Germline lookup yields CDR1 MNHNS and CDR2 SASEGT.

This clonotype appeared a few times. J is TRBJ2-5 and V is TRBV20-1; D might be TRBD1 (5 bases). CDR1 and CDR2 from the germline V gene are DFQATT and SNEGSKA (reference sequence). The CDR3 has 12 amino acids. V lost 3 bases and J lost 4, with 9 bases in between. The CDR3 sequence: CSASDSGETQYF. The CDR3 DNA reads TGCAGTGCTAGCGACAGTGGAGAGACCCAGTACTTC.